This T cell receptor (beta chain) was sequenced in a study of T cell changes during pregnancy in multiple sclerosis. Sequencing was performed with immunoSEQ multiplex PCR; in TCRdb, only in-frame clones are kept and a portion is missing. The sample consists of under 120,000 clones, roughly nine tenths of them appearing once. From germline, CDR1 is GTSNPN and CDR2 SVGIG (reference sequence). V dropped 0 bases and J dropped 3; count of bases not matched to a gene: 8. This CDR3 has 16 residues. The starting material was peripheral blood, obtained after pregnancy. This clonotype was sampled from a female donor with multiple sclerosis, enrolled in a pregnancy study. V is TRBV30 and J is TRBJ1-1, with 9 nucleotides matching TRBD1. CDR3 in amino acids: CAWSVRFRTGDTEAFF. DNA of the CDR3: TGTGCCTGGAGTGTACGGTTCAGGACAGGGGACACTGAAGCTTTCTTT.